This T cell receptor (beta chain) is from a study of Graves' ophthalmopathy and Graves' hyperthyroidism. Study results and caveats: Most clonotypes expanded in thyroid above 0.001 frequency were present in blood too. The model predicted ophthalmopathy progression with around 69% sensitivity and around 72% specificity.

RNA transcripts provided the template for amplifying TCR beta CDR3 regions. After a first-round RT-PCR with HTBI primers, a second-round multiplex PCR was run. TCRdb reprocessed the multiplex PCR reads via MiXCR and lists one record per CDR3 protein. The sample lists about 700,000 distinct CDR3 sequences, 35% to 50% occurring once. Patients were excluded if they had other autoimmune diseases or uncontrolled infections, and likewise if pregnancy or lactation applied. About 10 ml of fresh blood yielded the PBMCs by density gradient. In regard to this clonotype: The antigen remains undetermined. This could be a read error, since a much larger clone is one nucleotide away.

V lost 3 bases and J 0 bases, leaving 9 bases between the germline ends. The germline V gene encodes CDR1 ENHRY and CDR2 SYGVKD. The CDR3 loop spans 15 amino acids. The specimen was peripheral blood. The V gene is TRBV10-3, the J gene TRBJ1-5; D possibly corresponds to TRBD1 (5 bases). This TCR came from an adult man with Graves' ophthalmopathy. CDR3 coding DNA: TGTGCCATCAGTGAACCAGGGCATAGCAATCAGCCCCAGCATTTT. Translated, it gives CAISEPGHSNQPQHF.